Presented here are 20 T cell receptor beta chains from one specimen sequenced in a study of cytomegalovirus exposure and HLA in healthy donors. Researchers ran the PCR with 60 Vbeta and 13 Jbeta primers. Libraries were prepared by immunoSEQ multiplex PCR; TCRdb keeps only in-frame clonotypes and omits some of them. The table shows roughly 150,000 clones, with approximately 80% occurring only once. The sample taken for sequencing was PBMCs. Every receptor here comes from a man aged 30 to 45 in good health and CMV-seronegative.

This clone was observed a handful of times. This CDR3 is also generated by other DNA sequences in the sample. The V call is TRBV5-6, the J call TRBJ1-2; no clear D. V was trimmed by 0 bases and J by 5 bases, leaving 11 bases between them. Germline V gives CDR1 SGHDT, CDR2 YYEEEE. This CDR3 has 14 residues. The chain's CDR3 is CASSLVAGGYGYTF. The CDR3 nucleotides are TGTGCCAGCAGCTTGGTTGCAGGTGGATATGGCTACACCTTC.

V usage is TRBV5-1 and J usage is TRBJ2-3, with 10 bases that match TRBD1. Per the germline V gene, CDR1 is SGHRS and CDR2 is YFSETQ. Trimming cost V 4 bases and J 3 bases; bases outside gene matches: 8. CDR3 length: 16 amino acids. DNA for the CDR3: TGCGCCAGCAGCCAACAAAGGACAGGGGGGACAGATACGCAGTATTTT. This encodes CASSQQRTGGTDTQYF.

This clone appeared a few times. The J gene is TRBJ1-6, the V gene TRBV28, with 7 bases matching TRBD1. The V and J ends lost 5 bases and 9 bases, in that order; junction bases with no gene match: 10. Per the germline V gene, CDR1 is MDHEN and CDR2 is SYDVKM. The CDR3 has 15 amino acids. Here the CDR3 DNA reads TGTGCCAGCAGTAGTCCAGACAGGGCGGGTTCACCCCTCCACTTT. As protein: CASSSPDRAGSPLHF.

The chain carries TRBV2 and TRBJ1-2; a weak D match, TRBD1 (5 bases). Trimming cost V 2 bases and J 4 bases, with 17 bases left between them. The CDR3 runs 16 residues. Germline V gene data show CDR1 as SNHLY and CDR2 as FYNNEI. CDR3 in DNA: TGTGCCAGCAGTGAAAGGGCAGGGAATAGAGGCTATGGCTACACCTTC. Its translation is CASSERAGNRGYGYTF. Full variable domain (remainder filled in from reference TRBV2 and TRBJ1-2): EPEVTQTPSHQVTQMGQEVILRCVPISNHLYFYWYRQILGQKVEFLVSFYNNEISEKSEIFDDQFSVERPDGSNFTLKIRSTKLEDSAMYFCASSERAGNRGYGYTFGSGTRLTVV.

V gene TRBV9 combines with J gene TRBJ2-3, with D perhaps TRBD2 (6 bases). CDR3 length: 17 amino acids. The germline CDR1 and CDR2 sequences are SGDLS and YYNGEE. The V and J ends lost 3 bases and 5 bases respectively, with 22 bases between them. The CDR3 is CASSGRGTGTPQDTQYF. In DNA form, the CDR3 reads TGTGCCAGCAGCGGAAGAGGGACCGGGACTCCACAAGATACGCAGTATTTT.

This chain joins TRBV6-5 and TRBJ1-3, with D unresolved. The CDR3 runs to 14 residues. Between the trimmed V and J ends, which lost 5 bases and 2 bases, there was a span of 10 bases. Per the germline V gene, CDR1 is MNHEY and CDR2 is SVGAGI. The CDR3 nucleotides read TGTGCCAGCAGTGGCGGGCGGCCTGGAAACACCATATATTTT. It encodes CASSGGRPGNTIYF.

The DNA for the CDR3 is TGTGCCAGTAGTATAGGGTTGGTTTGGACAGGACTATCCTACAATGAGCAGTTCTTC. As protein: CASSIGLVWTGLSYNEQFF. The chain employs TRBV19 and TRBJ2-1; tentative D call: TRBD1 (7 bases). Germline CDR1 LNHDA, CDR2 SQIVND (reference sequence). The CDR3 is 19 residues long. V was cut by 1 base and J by 1 base, with 20 bases left in between.

V is TRBV28 and J is TRBJ2-1; TRBD2 agrees at 8 bases. This CDR3 comprises 14 residues. Germline loops: CDR1 MDHEN, CDR2 SYDVKM. V dropped 7 bases and J dropped 8; count of bases not matched to a gene: 10. CDR3 region: CASTLRGGRYEQFF. For the CDR3, the DNA is TGTGCCAGCACCCTCCGGGGGGGCCGTTATGAGCAGTTCTTC.

CDR3 loop: CASSLVAGGYEQFF. The CDR3 DNA is TGTGCCAGCAGCTTAGTAGCGGGAGGCTATGAGCAGTTCTTC. This chain uses TRBV7-2 with TRBJ2-1; 10 nucleotides align to TRBD2. With 1 base clipped from V and 8 bases from J, the junction kept 2 bases outside the gene matches. The CDR3 has 14 amino acids. Germline-derived CDR1 and CDR2 are SGHTA and FQGNSA.

The chain joins TRBV28 to TRBJ1-5; possible D gene TRBD1, 5 bases. The germline V gene encodes CDR1 MDHEN and CDR2 SYDVKM. The CDR3 contains 15 residues. Trimming took off 4 bases at V and 4 bases at J, with 14 bases between the two ends. The CDR3 is CASSYLRQGNQPQHF. Here the CDR3 DNA reads TGTGCCAGCAGTTACTTAAGGCAGGGTAATCAGCCCCAGCATTTT. Filled out from reference TRBV28 and TRBJ1-5, the complete variable domain reads DVKVTQSSRYLVKRTGEKVFLECVQDMDHENMFWYRQDPGLGLRLIYFSYDVKMKEKGDIPEGYSVSREKKERFSLILESASTNQTSMYLCASSYLRQGNQPQHFGDGTRLSIL.

The chain recombines TRBV5-8 with TRBJ2-3, with D possibly matching TRBD1 (6 bases). The CDR3 has 16 amino acids. The germline V gene encodes CDR1 SGHTS and CDR2 YDEGEE. Trimming left V 1 base short and J 0 bases short, with 12 bases between. This CDR3 reads CASSLLSGASTDTQYF. The CDR3 nucleotides are TGTGCCAGCAGCTTGTTATCAGGGGCTAGCACAGATACGCAGTATTTT.

The chain couples TRBV18 to TRBJ1-1; D may be TRBD1 (5 bases). V lost 2 bases, J lost 0 bases, and 10 bases lay in between. The CDR3 is 15 residues long. Per germline, CDR1 KGHSH and CDR2 LQKENI. DNA of the CDR3: TGTGCCAGCTCACCAGGGGCGGCAATGAACACTGAAGCTTTCTTT. Translation: CASSPGAAMNTEAFF.

The chain couples TRBV10-3 to TRBJ1-1; unclear D gene. From germline, CDR1 is ENHRY and CDR2 SYGVKD. The CDR3 is 11 amino acids. The V and J ends lost 3 bases and 11 bases respectively, with 10 bases between them. CDR3 coding DNA: TGTGCCATCAGTGACGAGGCGAGGGCTTTCTTT. It translates to CAISDEARAFF.

This chain connects TRBV19 to TRBJ2-7; D is ambiguous. V was cut by 4 bases and J by 3 bases, with 10 bases left in between. CDR1 and CDR2 from the germline V gene are LNHDA and SQIVND (reference sequence). The CDR3 runs 13 residues. The CDR3 DNA is TGTGCCAGTAGTACCCAAAACAGCTACGAGCAGTACTTC. This codes for CASSTQNSYEQYF.

Here the CDR3 DNA reads TGCGCCAGCAGCCAAGATGCCGGGACTTATAGCAATCAGCCCCAGCATTTT. Translation gives CASSQDAGTYSNQPQHF. The chain carries TRBV4-3 and TRBJ1-5; the D gene is possibly TRBD1 (5 bases). CDR1 LGHNA and CDR2 YSLEER come from the germline V gene. The CDR3 is 17 residues long. Trimming took off 0 bases at V and 0 bases at J, with 12 bases between the two ends.

The chain couples TRBV5-1 to TRBJ1-4; TRBD1 might be the D (6 bases). CDR1 and CDR2 (germline): SGHRS, YFSETQ. This CDR3 spans 16 amino acids. V lost 0 bases, J lost 0 bases, and 9 bases lay in between. The CDR3 protein is CASSLAGGPTNEKLFF. The CDR3 DNA sequence: TGCGCCAGCAGCTTGGCCGGGGGGCCAACTAATGAAAAACTGTTTTTT.

This clone was counted a single time. This chain connects TRBV5-6 to TRBJ2-7, with 10 bases that match TRBD1. There are 15 residues in the CDR3. Germline-derived CDR1 and CDR2 are SGHDT and YYEEEE. Germline trimming cut 1 base from V and 3 bases from J; bases unmatched to any gene: 4. The CDR3: CASSLIGTGVYEQYF. Here the CDR3 DNA reads TGTGCCAGCAGCTTGATCGGGACAGGGGTCTACGAGCAGTACTTC.

Only a few counts were recorded for this clone. This chain joins TRBV6-6 and TRBJ1-1, with 8 bases matching TRBD1. From germline, CDR1 is MNHNY and CDR2 SVGAGI (reference sequence). This CDR3 contains 16 residues. Trimming took 7 bases from V and 4 from J; bases not matched to a gene: 14. CDR3 sequence: CASTYPPGGGSTEAFF. Here the CDR3 DNA reads TGTGCCAGCACCTACCCCCCAGGGGGCGGTAGCACTGAAGCTTTCTTT.

The chain joins TRBV20-1 to TRBJ1-2; D unresolved. This CDR3 has 11 residues. In germline, CDR1 is DFQATT, CDR2 SNEGSKA (reference sequence). Trimming took off 6 bases at V and 6 bases at J, with 11 bases between the two ends. The CDR3 here is CSAPKGDGYTF. CDR3 in DNA: TGCAGTGCGCCTAAAGGAGATGGCTACACCTTC.

The chain couples TRBV6-6 to TRBJ1-2; 9 nucleotides agree with TRBD1. This CDR3 is built from 16 residues. Germline trimming cut 8 bases from V and 0 bases from J; bases unmatched to any gene: 10. Germline V gene sequence: CDR1 MNHNY, CDR2 SVGAGI (reference sequence). In DNA form, the CDR3 reads TGTGCCAGCTATTATCAAGGGGACAGGGCTAACTATGGCTACACCTTC. Translating gives CASYYQGDRANYGYTF.